This TCR beta chain was captured in a study of control samples from healthy donors and cancer patients. The germline V gene encodes CDR1 MNHEY and CDR2 SVGAGI. Unmatched junction bases numbered 7, after V lost 4 bases and J lost 7 bases. This CDR3 comprises 16 residues. Measured with immunoSEQ multiplex PCR; TCRdb has only the in-frame clones, and not every one. Altogether about 75,000 clones are present, 94% being singletons, with the ten largest covering about 6.2%. The clonotype was recovered from a woman aged 35 to 49 in good health. Sequences were obtained from blood. This chain uses TRBV6-5 with TRBJ2-1; 13 nucleotides align to TRBD2. The CDR3 DNA reads as TGTGCCAGCAGTTCCGGACTAGCGGGAGCAGGAAATGAGCAGTTCTTC. This sequence encodes CASSSGLAGAGNEQFF.